Sequencing of this T cell receptor (beta chain) was carried out in a study of blood T cells in healthy people across ages. A J-beta primer mix and a sample-barcoded 5' primer were used in a second PCR of roughly 6 to 11 cycles. TCRdb passed the 5' RACE reads through MiXCR, listing each CDR3 protein once. The profile covers approximately 800,000 distinct CDR3 sequences, with roughly three fifths appearing a single time and roughly 25% taken by the ten largest. The germline V gene has CDR1 SNHLY and CDR2 FYNNEI. This CDR3 contains 15 residues. V was pared by 4 bases and J by 4 bases, with 6 bases of the junction left unmatched.

The sequence derives from a man aged 35-49 years in good health. The chain carries TRBV2 and TRBJ2-1, with 8 bases matching TRBD2. The specimen was blood. The CDR3 loop reads CASSAERGRYNEQFF. The DNA of the CDR3 is TGTGCCAGCAGTGCCGAGCGGGGGAGGTACAATGAGCAGTTCTTC.